Following are 14 T cell receptor beta chains from one sample sequenced in a study of human T cells and chemical hapten exposure. TCRdb redid the calling of the RACE reads with MiXCR, one entry per CDR3 protein. The sample lists about 260,000 distinct CDR3 sequences; about 9.4% were seen once. Time point specified: pre-sensitization, week 0. Treatment denoted: therapeutic diphenylcyclopropenone sensitization with weekly scalp DPC. The sample here was whole blood, taken in connection with sensitization to the hapten diphenylcyclopropenone (DPC). These receptors were collected from a woman aged 40 to 49 with alopecia areata. Some clones in this sample may be carry-over from other donors' samples.

The table lists this clonotype with a few counts. The chain recombines TRBV12-3 or TRBV12-4 with TRBJ2-1, with D unresolved. The CDR3 runs to 14 residues. V was trimmed by 6 bases and J by 4 bases, leaving 13 bases between them. CDR3 sequence reads: CASSPLVRYNEQFF. The CDR3 DNA reads TGTGCCAGCAGCCCTCTGGTGAGATACAATGAGCAGTTCTTC.

Regarding this clonotype: A much larger clone sits a single nucleotide away, making a read error possible. The chain has TRBV7-9 and TRBJ1-3; possible D gene TRBD1, 6 bases. Germline-derived CDR1 and CDR2 are SEHNR and FQNEAQ (reference sequence). The CDR3 runs 15 residues. The CDR3 reads CASSPGGAGGKTIYF. The CDR3 region has the DNA TGTGCCAGCAGCCCCGGGGGCGCCGGTGGAAAGACCATATATTTT.

V gene TRBV6-6 combines with J gene TRBJ2-5; the match to TRBD2 covers 14 bases. The V gene end was trimmed by 6 bases and the J gene end by 3 bases; junction bases not matched to a gene: 12. CDR1 is MNHNY, CDR2 SVGAGI, per germline (reference sequence). The CDR3 contains 18 residues. Here the CDR3 DNA reads TGTGCCAGCAGCCAGACCAGAATGACTAGCGGGAGGGAAGAGACCCAGTACTTC. Translating gives CASSQTRMTSGREETQYF.

This chain connects TRBV7-2 to TRBJ2-2; no firm D call. The V gene lost 2 bases and the J gene lost 7 bases, with 8 bases spanning the gap. Germline lookup yields CDR1 SGHTA and CDR2 FQGNSA. The CDR3 is 13 residues long. DNA of the CDR3: TGTGCCAGCAGCTTATCGGGTAGCGGGGAGCTGTTTTTT. Encoded protein: CASSLSGSGELFF.

V and J are TRBV9 and TRBJ2-3; 10 nucleotides align to TRBD2. Per germline, CDR1 SGDLS and CDR2 YYNGEE. V lost 0 bases and J lost 1; bases outside the gene matches: 8. CDR3 length: 18 amino acids. This CDR3 is CASSVGGSGRQGTDTQYF. The CDR3 nucleotides read TGTGCCAGCAGCGTAGGTGGTAGCGGGAGGCAAGGCACAGATACGCAGTATTTT.

This clonotype was counted between two and nine times. This chain connects TRBV10-2 to TRBJ2-3; unclear D gene. In germline, CDR1 is WSHSY, CDR2 SAAADI. The germline V and J ends were trimmed by 0 bases and 3 bases, with 13 bases remaining between them. The CDR3 covers 16 residues. The chain's CDR3 is CASSESYFQATDTQYF. DNA of the CDR3: TGCGCCAGCAGTGAGTCGTACTTCCAAGCAACAGATACGCAGTATTTT.

The J gene is TRBJ2-1, the V gene TRBV24-1; D is perhaps TRBD2 (5 bases). The CDR3 covers 14 residues. The germline CDR1 and CDR2 sequences are KGHDR and SFDVKD. V lost 5 bases, J lost 0 bases, and 7 bases lay in between. Here the CDR3 DNA reads TGTGCCACCAGTGCGGGGAGCTCCTACAATGAGCAGTTCTTC. Translation: CATSAGSSYNEQFF.

This sequence joins TRBV5-1 and TRBJ2-5; 8 bases are a match to TRBD2. This CDR3 has 15 residues. Trimming took 3 bases from V and 5 from J; bases not matched to a gene: 9. Germline V CDR1 and CDR2: SGHRS, YFSETQ. DNA of the CDR3: TGCGCCAGCAGCTCCCTATCTAGCGGGTGGGAGACCCAGTACTTC. It translates to CASSSLSSGWETQYF.

As for this clonotype: A read error may produce the germline difference seen at one junction end. The chain employs TRBV14 and TRBJ1-5; no clear D gene. This CDR3 has 13 amino acids. The germline V gene encodes CDR1 SGHDN and CDR2 FVKESK. The CDR3 region has the DNA TGTGCCAGCAGCCTGACCAGCAATCAGCCCCAGCGTTTT. This encodes CASSLTSNQPQRF.

The chain couples TRBV12-3 or TRBV12-4 to TRBJ1-2; possibly TRBD1 for D (5 bases). Trimming stripped 8 bases from V and 6 bases from J, with 25 bases between. The CDR3 sequence is 16 residues long. The CDR3 nucleotides read TGTGCCAGCTGGGGGGAAACAGGAAAAGGAATCGATGGCTACACCTTC. Translation gives CASWGETGKGIDGYTF.

This clonotype was counted many times. This sequence joins TRBV7-8 and TRBJ1-2, with 7 bases aligning to TRBD1. Germline loops: CDR1 SGHVS, CDR2 FQNEAQ. The junction had 7 bases not matched to a gene; V was cut back by 5 bases and J by 7 bases. The CDR3 contains 13 residues. In nucleotides, the CDR3 is TGTGCCAGCAGCCTTGACAGGGCAGGTGGCTACACCTTC. Its protein is CASSLDRAGGYTF.

This clonotype came up many times. This chain connects TRBV6-6 to TRBJ1-1; D remains ambiguous. V was pared by 6 bases and J by 5 bases, with 16 bases between. The length of the CDR3 is 14 residues. Germline CDR1 MNHNY, CDR2 SVGAGI (reference sequence). Written as DNA, the CDR3 is TGTGCCAGCAGGCAGCCATACTCAAGTACTGAAGCTTTCTTT. Protein: CASRQPYSSTEAFF.

This clonotype was seen a handful of times. The genes are TRBV7-2 and TRBJ2-1, with 7 bases matching TRBD1. Trimming cost V 3 bases and J 9 bases; bases outside gene matches: 8. CDR1 and CDR2 from the germline V gene are SGHTA and FQGNSA. This CDR3 comprises 14 residues. CDR3 residues: CASSFGDSYGEQFF. The CDR3 bases are TGTGCCAGCAGCTTCGGGGACAGTTATGGTGAGCAGTTCTTC.

V is TRBV6-2 or TRBV6-3 and J is TRBJ2-7; maybe TRBD2 (6 bases). V was trimmed by 7 bases and J by 2 bases, leaving 18 bases between them. CDR3 length equals 15 residues. Germline V CDR1 and CDR2: MNHEY, SVGEGT. CDR3 sequence reads: CASTRISGSPYEQYF. The CDR3 DNA reads as TGTGCCAGCACCCGAATATCCGGGAGCCCCTACGAGCAGTACTTC.